This T cell receptor (beta chain) stems from a study of blood T cell repertoires in COVID-19. Across the whole study: Spain, Italy and the United States supplied samples that represented acute and convalescent COVID-19. T cells, B-cell-depleted T cells, or PBMCs supplied cDNA or gDNA.

Authors' methods: From reference gene primer amplification, estimates of nucleated cell counts were derived. Libraries were prepared by immunoSEQ multiplex PCR; TCRdb keeps only in-frame clonotypes and omits some of them. V, J and clone size are those of that table, while D and trimming were read from the DNA. The repertoire holds 140,000 to 150,000 clones, approximately 89% seen once, with about 1.7% in the top ten. Germline V lookup: CDR1 GTSNPN, CDR2 SVGIG (reference sequence). The CDR3 is made up of 13 amino acids. Trimming shortened V by 5 bases and J by 7 bases, and 16 bases separated the two germline ends.

The sample taken for sequencing was peripheral blood. This chain joins TRBV30 and TRBJ2-3; a possible D gene is TRBD2 (6 bases). The sequence derives from a woman between 50 and 59 years old with acute or convalescent COVID-19. The DNA of the CDR3 is TGTGCCTGGTCCGGGACTCCTTCATATACGCAGTATTTT. Residues: CAWSGTPSYTQYF.